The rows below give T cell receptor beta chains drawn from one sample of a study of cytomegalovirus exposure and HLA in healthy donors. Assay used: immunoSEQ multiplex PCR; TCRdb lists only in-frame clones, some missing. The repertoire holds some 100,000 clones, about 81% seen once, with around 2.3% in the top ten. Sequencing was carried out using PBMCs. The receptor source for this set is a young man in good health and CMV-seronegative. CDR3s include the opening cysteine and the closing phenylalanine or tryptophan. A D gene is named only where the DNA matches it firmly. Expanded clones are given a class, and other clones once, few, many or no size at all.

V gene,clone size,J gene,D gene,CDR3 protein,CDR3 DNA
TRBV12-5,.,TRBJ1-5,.,CASGPTGGDNQPQHF,TGTGCTAGTGGACCCACGGGGGGGGACAATCAGCCCCAGCATTTT
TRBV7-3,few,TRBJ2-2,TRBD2,CASSPSGLAETKNTGELFF,TGTGCCAGCAGCCCTTCGGGACTAGCGGAAACCAAGAACACCGGGGAGCTGTTTTTT
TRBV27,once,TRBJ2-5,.,CASSSSATGLMARTQYF,.
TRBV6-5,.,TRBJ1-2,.,CASSYVAGNNYGYTF,TGTGCCAGCAGTTATGTTGCAGGGAACAACTATGGCTACACCTTC
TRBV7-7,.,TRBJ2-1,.,CASSPRAESSYNEQFF,TGTGCTAGCAGCCCAAGAGCTGAGAGCTCCTACAATGAGCAGTTCTTC
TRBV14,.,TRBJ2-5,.,CASSQDSLQGWTRISGEETQYF,TGTGCCAGCAGCCAAGATTCTCTACAGGGTTGGACTAGGATCTCGGGTGAGGAGACCCAGTACTTC
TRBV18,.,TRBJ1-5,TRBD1,CASSPRTGQGTSYSNQPQHF,TGTGCCAGCTCACCTAGGACGGGACAGGGGACCTCTTATAGCAATCAGCCCCAGCATTTT
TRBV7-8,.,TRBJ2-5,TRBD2,CASSNRLAEETQYF,TGTGCCAGCAGCAATCGACTAGCGGAGGAGACCCAGTACTTC
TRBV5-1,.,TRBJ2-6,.,CASSLEVTGANVLTF,TGCGCCAGCAGCTTGGAGGTGACAGGGGCCAACGTCCTGACTTTC
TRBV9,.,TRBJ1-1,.,CASSYKADMNTEAFF,TGTGCCAGCAGCTATAAGGCGGATATGAACACTGAAGCTTTCTTT
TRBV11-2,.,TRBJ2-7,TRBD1,CASSFGGQATYEQYF,TGTGCCAGCAGCTTCGGGGGACAGGCCACCTACGAGCAGTACTTC
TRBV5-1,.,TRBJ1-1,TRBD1,CASRPTGGPTEAFF,TGCGCCAGCAGACCGACAGGGGGCCCCACTGAAGCTTTCTTT
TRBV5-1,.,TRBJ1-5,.,CASSLGEAQPQHF,TGCGCCAGCAGCTTGGGTGAGGCTCAGCCCCAGCATTTT
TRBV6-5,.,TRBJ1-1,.,CASSFISQGSRTEAFF,TGTGCCAGCAGTTTTATTTCACAGGGATCGAGGACTGAAGCTTTCTTT
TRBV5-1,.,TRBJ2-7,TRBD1,CASSTRDRAAYEQYF,TGCGCCAGCAGCACCCGGGACAGGGCAGCCTACGAGCAGTACTTC
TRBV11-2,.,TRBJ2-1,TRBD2,CASSLPLAGSYNEQFF,TGTGCCAGCAGCTTGCCGCTAGCGGGATCCTACAATGAGCAGTTCTTC
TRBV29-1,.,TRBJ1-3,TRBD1,CSALGVRQGDSGNTIYF,TGCAGCGCCCTGGGGGTTAGACAGGGCGACTCTGGAAACACCATATATTTT
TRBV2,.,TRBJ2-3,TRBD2,CASSVKGLAGITDTQYF,TGTGCCAGCAGTGTCAAGGGACTAGCGGGGATTACAGATACGCAGTATTTT
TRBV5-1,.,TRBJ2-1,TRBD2,CASSFLARSGRASINEQFF,TGCGCCAGCAGCTTCCTTGCCCGGAGCGGGAGGGCCTCTATCAATGAGCAGTTCTTC
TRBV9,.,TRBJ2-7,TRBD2,CASSAQGTSGSFEQYF,TGTGCCAGCAGCGCTCAGGGGACTAGCGGGAGTTTCGAGCAGTACTTC
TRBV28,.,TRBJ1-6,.,CASRRGGTIGPLHF,TGTGCCAGCAGACGGGGGGGCACCATCGGACCCCTCCACTTT
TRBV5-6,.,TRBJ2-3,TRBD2,CASSPFDGAGGPETDTQYF,TGTGCCAGCAGCCCCTTTGATGGAGCGGGAGGGCCAGAGACAGATACGCAGTATTTT
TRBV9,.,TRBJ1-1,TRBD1,CASSVGDRGRNTEAFF,TGTGCCAGCAGCGTAGGGGACAGGGGACGGAACACTGAAGCTTTCTTT
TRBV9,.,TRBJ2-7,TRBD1,CASSVTGGHYEQYF,TGTGCCAGCAGCGTGACAGGGGGCCATTACGAGCAGTACTTC
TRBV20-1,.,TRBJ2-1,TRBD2,CSARREVEQFF,TGCAGTGCTAGACGGGAGGTTGAGCAGTTCTTC
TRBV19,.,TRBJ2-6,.,CASTLPAGSGANVLTF,TGTGCCAGTACTCTCCCTGCGGGCTCTGGGGCCAACGTCCTGACTTTC
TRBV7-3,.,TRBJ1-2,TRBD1,CASSLRQGGGYTF,TGTGCCAGCAGCTTAAGACAGGGTGGCGGCTACACCTTC
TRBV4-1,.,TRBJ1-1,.,CASSHHREYTEAFF,TGCGCCAGCAGCCATCACAGGGAGTACACTGAAGCTTTCTTT
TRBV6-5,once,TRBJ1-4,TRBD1,CASSNDGTGREKLFF,TGTGCCAGCAGTAACGATGGGACAGGGCGGGAAAAACTGTTTTTT
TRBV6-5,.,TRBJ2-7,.,CASRAGMAYEQYF,TGTGCCAGCAGAGCAGGGATGGCGTACGAGCAGTACTTC
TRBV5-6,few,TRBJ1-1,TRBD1,CASSSYFRDRGRRGTEAFF,TGTGCCAGCAGCTCGTACTTCCGGGACAGGGGGCGGAGAGGAACTGAAGCTTTCTTT
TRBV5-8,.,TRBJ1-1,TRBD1,CASSSGAGQGDTEAFF,TGTGCCAGCAGTTCGGGGGCGGGACAGGGAGACACTGAAGCTTTCTTT
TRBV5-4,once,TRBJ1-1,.,CASSFGGANTEAFF,TGTGCCAGCAGCTTTGGAGGGGCGAACACTGAAGCTTTCTTT
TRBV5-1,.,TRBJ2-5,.,CASSLSEQETQYF,TGCGCCAGCAGCTTGAGCGAACAAGAGACCCAGTACTTC
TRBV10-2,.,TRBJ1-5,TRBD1,CASSESRDRNQPQHF,TGCGCCAGCAGTGAGTCCCGGGACAGGAATCAGCCCCAGCATTTT
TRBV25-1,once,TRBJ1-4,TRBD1,CASSDRDSLREKLFF,TGTGCCAGCAGTGACCGGGACAGCTTGCGGGAAAAACTGTTTTTT
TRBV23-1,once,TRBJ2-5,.,CASIIRGAQETQYF,TGCGCCAGCATAATACGGGGGGCACAAGAGACCCAGTACTTC
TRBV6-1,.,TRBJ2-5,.,CASSRGSTAQETQYF,TGTGCCAGCAGTCGGGGGTCGACAGCTCAAGAGACCCAGTACTTC
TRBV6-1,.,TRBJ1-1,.,CASTYLNTEAFF,TGTGCCAGCACCTACTTGAACACTGAAGCTTTCTTT
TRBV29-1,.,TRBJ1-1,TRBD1,CSVGQGTNTEAFF,TGCAGCGTGGGACAGGGAACGAACACTGAAGCTTTCTTT
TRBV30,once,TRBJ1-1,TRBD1,CAWTKGALTEAFF,TGTGCCTGGACAAAGGGGGCCCTCACTGAAGCTTTCTTT
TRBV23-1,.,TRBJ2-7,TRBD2,CASSLGTSGRSSYEQYF,TGCGCCAGCAGCCTAGGGACTAGCGGGAGGAGCTCCTACGAGCAGTACTTC
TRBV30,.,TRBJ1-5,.,CAWSVGAVNQPQHF,TGTGCCTGGAGTGTAGGGGCAGTGAATCAGCCCCAGCATTTT
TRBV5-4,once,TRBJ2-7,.,CASSYDGTPFYEQYF,TGTGCCAGCAGCTATGACGGGACACCCTTCTACGAGCAGTACTTC
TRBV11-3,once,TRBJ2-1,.,CASSYGMGPGEQFF,TGTGCCAGCAGTTACGGTATGGGCCCCGGCGAGCAGTTCTTC
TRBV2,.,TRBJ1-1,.,CASSEWGHKGTEAFF,TGTGCCAGCAGCGAATGGGGACATAAGGGCACTGAAGCTTTCTTT
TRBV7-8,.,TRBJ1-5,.,CASSFGPGSNQPQHF,TGTGCCAGCAGCTTTGGCCCAGGGAGCAATCAGCCCCAGCATTTT
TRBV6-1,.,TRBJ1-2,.,CASSDWGVGGYTF,TGTGCCAGCAGTGATTGGGGGGTAGGAGGCTACACCTTC
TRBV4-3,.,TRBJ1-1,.,CASSQGRGKGAEAFF,TGCGCCAGCAGCCAAGGGAGGGGTAAAGGTGCTGAAGCTTTCTTT
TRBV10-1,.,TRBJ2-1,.,CASSEHVLAEQFF,TGCGCCAGCAGTGAGCACGTCTTGGCTGAGCAGTTCTTC
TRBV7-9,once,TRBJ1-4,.,CASSFIGGREKLFF,TGTGCCAGCAGCTTCATAGGGGGTCGGGAAAAACTGTTTTTT